Listed here are 26 T cell receptor beta chains from one sample, sequenced in a study of T-cell reconstitution after alpha-beta-depleted transplantation in children. Molecular barcoding with unique molecular identifiers was used for the TCRbeta library. TCRdb analysed the PCR reads with MiXCR anew, one entry per CDR3 protein. This repertoire shows 300,000 to 400,000 distinct CDR3 sequences, around 25% found once; its top ten account for roughly 11%. The sequences come from PBMCs, mostly from graft donor cells, collected 180 days after TCRalphabeta/CD19-depleted stem cell transplant. The source is a male patient younger than 18 who had a stem cell transplant for acute lymphoblastic leukemia, so the T cells may come from the graft donor.

The V call is TRBV28, the J call TRBJ2-7; 7 positions match TRBD1. V shed 4 bases, J shed 0 bases, and the junction held 6 bases outside the gene matches. CDR3 length equals 15 residues. Germline loops: CDR1 MDHEN, CDR2 SYDVKM. CDR3 DNA: TGTGCCAGCAGTTCAACAGGGGTCCCCTCCTACGAGCAGTACTTC. This translates into CASSSTGVPSYEQYF. The variable domain in full, completed from reference TRBV28 and TRBJ2-7, reads DVKVTQSSRYLVKRTGEKVFLECVQDMDHENMFWYRQDPGLGLRLIYFSYDVKMKEKGDIPEGYSVSREKKERFSLILESASTNQTSMYLCASSSTGVPSYEQYFGPGTRLTVT.

This chain joins TRBV28 and TRBJ1-2; D unresolved. Looked up from germline, CDR1 is MDHEN and CDR2 is SYDVKM. The V end was cut by 0 bases, the J end by 5 bases, with 4 bases between. The CDR3 runs 12 residues. The CDR3 sequence: CASSLWGYGYTF. The CDR3 DNA sequence: TGTGCCAGCAGTTTATGGGGGTATGGCTACACCTTC.

This clonotype was seen a few times. The chain carries TRBV25-1 and TRBJ1-4; the D gene is possibly TRBD1 (5 bases). V lost 7 bases and J lost 7, with 19 bases in between. Per germline, CDR1 MGHDK and CDR2 SYGVNS. The CDR3 is 15 residues long. CDR3 sequence reads: CASKGPLWEGEKLFF. DNA for the CDR3: TGTGCCAGCAAGGGGCCGCTCTGGGAAGGTGAAAAACTGTTTTTT.

This sequence joins TRBV28 and TRBJ2-3; no clear D. The CDR3 loop spans 13 amino acids. From germline, CDR1 is MDHEN and CDR2 SYDVKM. Deletions cut 6 bases from V and 8 bases from J, with 15 bases between. Written as DNA, the CDR3 is TGTGCCAGCAGGGAGACCCCCCTGGGTACGCAGTATTTT. This codes for CASRETPLGTQYF.

This chain uses TRBV20-1 with TRBJ2-7, with D unclear. The CDR3 has 12 residues. Deletions cut 1 base from V and 2 bases from J, with 6 bases between. CDR1 and CDR2 (germline): DFQATT, SNEGSKA (reference sequence). The CDR3 loop is CSARGNPYEQYF. CDR3 nucleotide sequence: TGCAGTGCTAGAGGGAACCCCTACGAGCAGTACTTC.

V gene TRBV5-1 combines with J gene TRBJ2-1, with 11 bases aligning to TRBD2. The V gene end was trimmed by 2 bases and the J gene end by 9 bases; junction bases not matched to a gene: 4. The CDR3 is 14 residues long. Germline CDR1 reads SGHRS; CDR2 reads YFSETQ. The CDR3 region is CASSLLAGVGEQFF. In DNA, the CDR3 is TGCGCCAGCAGCTTACTAGCGGGAGTAGGTGAGCAGTTCTTC.

This clonotype was observed a handful of times. This chain connects TRBV21-1 to TRBJ2-7; the listed D gene, TRBD2, was not tested against the DNA. TRBV21-1 is a pseudogene segment. CDR3 length equals 16 residues. The CDR3 sequence is CASSKLEVAESYEQYF. The CDR3 DNA reads as TGTGCCAGCAGCAAACTAGAGGTAGCGGAATCCTACGAGCAGTACTTC.

The V and J genes are TRBV5-1 and TRBJ2-7; 10 bases are shared with TRBD1. V gave up 0 bases and J gave up 6 bases; unmatched junction bases: 15. Germline V gives CDR1 SGHRS, CDR2 YFSETQ. CDR3 length: 18 residues. CDR3 nucleotide sequence: TGCGCCAGCAGCTTGGAGGGGGGACAGGGGCCAATTTCTTCCGAGCAGTACTTC. It is translated as CASSLEGGQGPISSEQYF.

The chain employs TRBV9 and TRBJ1-2; D not resolved. This CDR3 contains 13 residues. Germline CDR1 and CDR2: SGDLS and YYNGEE. Deletions cut 4 bases from V and 4 bases from J, with 11 bases between. DNA for the CDR3: TGTGCCAGCAGCCCCCGAGAGTCCTATGGCTACACCTTC. It specifies CASSPRESYGYTF. The full variable domain, rest sourced from reference TRBV9 and TRBJ1-2, is DSGVTQTPKHLITATGQRVTLRCSPRSGDLSVYWYQQSLDQGLQFLIQYYNGEERAKGNILERFSAQQFPDLHSELNLSSLELGDSALYFCASSPRESYGYTFGSGTRLTVV.

The genes are TRBV3-1 and TRBJ2-1, with D perhaps matching TRBD2 (6 bases). V was trimmed by 2 bases and J by 7 bases, leaving 18 bases between them. The CDR3 length is 16 residues. Germline CDR1 is LGHDT and CDR2 is YNNKEL (reference sequence). In DNA form, the CDR3 reads TGTGCCAGCAGCCAAATAGTACTAGCAGGAGGAAATGAGCAGTTCTTC. Its protein product is CASSQIVLAGGNEQFF.

The J gene is TRBJ1-5, the V gene TRBV2, with TRBD1 matching 9 bases. This CDR3 is 17 amino acids long. The germline V gene has CDR1 SNHLY and CDR2 FYNNEI. V gave up 6 bases and J gave up 0 bases; unmatched junction bases: 9. CDR3 amino acids: CASRYRGPLDSNQPQHF. The CDR3 DNA follows: TGTGCCAGCAGATACAGGGGGCCCCTCGATAGCAATCAGCCCCAGCATTTT.

The chain joins TRBV5-1 to TRBJ2-1; TRBD2 agrees at 9 bases. CDR1 is SGHRS and CDR2 is YFSETQ in the germline V gene. The CDR3 totals 15 residues. Trimming cost V 1 base and J 3 bases; bases outside gene matches: 2. CDR3 sequence (DNA): TGCGCCAGCAGCTTGACTAGCGGGTACTACAATGAGCAGTTCTTC. Protein sequence: CASSLTSGYYNEQFF.

The chain uses TRBV7-9 and TRBJ2-7; perhaps D is TRBD1 or TRBD2 (5 bases each). Germline CDR1 is SEHNR and CDR2 is FQNEAQ (reference sequence). This CDR3 is 15 amino acids long. The germline V and J ends were trimmed by 5 bases and 2 bases, with 16 bases remaining between them. The CDR3 nucleotides are TGTGCCAGCAGCCCTCGAGAGGGGCAGACCTACGAGCAGTACTTC. As protein: CASSPREGQTYEQYF.

This clonotype was detected only a few times. The V gene is TRBV20-1, the J gene TRBJ2-3; D is unresolved. Per germline, CDR1 DFQATT and CDR2 SNEGSKA (reference sequence). Trimming took off 0 bases at V and 4 bases at J, with 11 bases between the two ends. The CDR3 sequence is 14 residues long. CDR3 nucleotides: TGCAGTGCTAGAGATTCTACAAGGCCAGATACGCAGTATTTT. It specifies CSARDSTRPDTQYF.

There are a few counts of this clonotype. V and J are TRBV7-3 and TRBJ2-1, with 12 bases lining up with TRBD2. The CDR3 loop spans 14 amino acids. The J segment lost 8 bases and the V segment lost 5 bases, leaving 4 bases of the junction unmatched. Germline CDR1 is SGHTA and CDR2 is FQGTGA. In DNA, the CDR3 is TGTGCCAGCAGCGAGACTAGCGGGAGTCATGAGCAGTTCTTC. Its translation: CASSETSGSHEQFF.

This clonotype has at least ten counts. The chain couples TRBV7-6 to TRBJ1-5; D gene unclear. The CDR3 runs to 13 residues. Trimming removed 5 bases at V and 0 bases at J, with 5 bases between. Per germline, CDR1 SGHVS and CDR2 FNYEAQ. CDR3 sequence: CASSTYSNQPQHF. The CDR3 bases are TGTGCCAGCAGCACATATAGCAATCAGCCCCAGCATTTT.

This chain connects TRBV5-1 to TRBJ1-2; tentatively, D is TRBD1 (6 bases). The CDR3 has 17 residues. The germline V and J ends were trimmed by 4 bases and 3 bases, with 22 bases remaining between them. The germline V gene has CDR1 SGHRS and CDR2 YFSETQ. The CDR3: CASSLQGAVAGYYGYTF. CDR3 coding DNA: TGCGCCAGCAGCCTACAGGGTGCGGTCGCGGGGTACTATGGCTACACCTTC.

There are a few counts of this clonotype. The rearrangement links TRBV3-1 to TRBJ2-7; D not resolved. This CDR3 region has 15 residues. CDR1 is LGHDT and CDR2 is YNNKEL in the germline V gene (reference sequence). With 4 bases removed from V and 5 bases from J, the gap between germline ends came to 18 bases. CDR3 sequence reads: CASSLPGRAADEQYF. The DNA of the CDR3 is TGTGCCAGCAGCCTCCCGGGTAGGGCCGCAGACGAGCAGTACTTC.

This clonotype was seen more than once but under ten times. J is TRBJ2-1 and V is TRBV5-1; a possible D gene is TRBD2 (5 bases). Deletions cut 4 bases from V and 6 bases from J, with 11 bases between. Per germline, CDR1 SGHRS and CDR2 YFSETQ. The CDR3 totals 13 residues. The CDR3 loop reads CASSADWTNEQFF. CDR3 sequence (DNA): TGCGCCAGCAGCGCGGACTGGACCAATGAGCAGTTCTTC.

The chain is built from TRBV6-1 and TRBJ1-2, with TRBD1 as a possible D gene (5 bases). Germline CDR1 and CDR2: MNHNS and SASEGT. Between the trimmed V and J ends, which lost 1 base and 0 bases, there was a span of 12 bases. The CDR3 runs to 16 residues. CDR3 sequence: CASSEGRGRANYGYTF. CDR3 DNA: TGTGCCAGCAGTGAAGGAAGGGGCCGGGCTAACTATGGCTACACCTTC.

This clonotype is a singleton in its sample. The chain has TRBV2 and TRBJ2-1, with D tentatively TRBD1 or TRBD2 (5 bases each). Germline values: CDR1 SNHLY, CDR2 FYNNEI. Between the trimmed V and J ends, which lost 3 bases and 9 bases, there was a span of 9 bases. The CDR3 totals 12 residues. The CDR3 nucleotides read TGTGCCAGCAGTGATCAGGGAGCTGAGCAGTTCTTC. Translated: CASSDQGAEQFF.

This clonotype was picked up a small number of times. This sequence may be a read error, since a much larger clone differs from it by one base. This chain connects TRBV20-1 to TRBJ2-7; D unclear. This CDR3 contains 14 residues. Germline V lookup: CDR1 DFQATT, CDR2 SNEGSKA (reference sequence). V was trimmed by 0 bases and J by 3 bases, leaving 12 bases between them. DNA of the CDR3: TGCAGTGCTAGAGATCTTGGGATAGTCTACGAGCAGTACTTC. Translated: CSARDLGIVYEQYF.

The chain recombines TRBV4-1 with TRBJ1-2; D is undetermined. Germline assignment: CDR1 MGHRA and CDR2 YSYEKL. CDR3 length: 14 residues. V was shortened by 0 bases and J by 6 bases, with 11 bases between the two germline ends. The CDR3 coding sequence is TGCGCCAGCAGCCAAGACGGTCGAAGTAATGGCTACACCTTC. Encoded protein: CASSQDGRSNGYTF.

V and J are TRBV11-2 and TRBJ2-1; D gene uncertain. Germline V CDR1 and CDR2: SGHAT, FQNNGV. This CDR3 has 13 amino acids. V was cut by 5 bases and J by 8 bases, with 13 bases left in between. As DNA, the CDR3 is TGTGCCAGCAGCCAAAGACCCCTCCATGAGCAGTTCTTC. It codes for CASSQRPLHEQFF.

In its sample, this clonotype was seen many times. The V gene is TRBV20-1, the J gene TRBJ2-7; 13 bases align to TRBD2. J lost 2 bases, V lost 5 bases, and 3 bases had no gene match. From germline, CDR1 is DFQATT and CDR2 SNEGSKA (reference sequence). CDR3 length equals 14 residues. As DNA, the CDR3 is TGCAGTGCTCGACTAGCGGGAGGCCCCTACGAGCAGTACTTC. This codes for CSARLAGGPYEQYF.

This clonotype has just a few counts. This chain uses TRBV6-2 or TRBV6-3 with TRBJ1-2; D unresolved. The germline gives CDR1 MNHEY, CDR2 SVGEGT. The CDR3 extends over 12 amino acids. The V gene lost 5 bases and the J gene lost 8 bases, with 12 bases spanning the gap. The CDR3 sequence is CASSQRPEGYTF. The CDR3 DNA is TGTGCCAGCAGTCAGCGACCAGAGGGCTACACCTTC.